A single T cell receptor beta chain is shown here with its context. The data were taken from a study of CD8 T cells in Susac syndrome. After extraction with the RNeasy kit, roughly 0.5 to 1 ug of the RNA was reverse transcribed using random hexamers. TCRdb re-derived calls from the immunoSEQ multiplex PCR reads in MiXCR, one entry per CDR3 protein. The sample includes 74,000 or so distinct CDR3 sequences, just over 90% of them seen just once. V lost 4 bases, J lost 4 bases, and 8 bases lay in between. The germline V gene encodes CDR1 KGHDR and CDR2 SFDVKD. The CDR3 loop spans 13 amino acids. The TCR was taken from a human donor with Susac syndrome. The rearrangement uses TRBV24-1 and TRBJ2-3; no reliable D call. Sequenced input: CD4+ T cells from PBMCs. The DNA for the CDR3 is TGTGCCACCAGTGAAGGACCCCCAGATACGCAGTATTTT. Amino acids: CATSEGPPDTQYF.